This entry is about one TCR beta chain. Germline CDR1 and CDR2: SGHTA and FQGNSA. The CDR3 is 15 amino acids. The J segment lost 0 bases and the V segment lost 7 bases, leaving 8 bases of the junction unmatched. The source of the sample is a study of blood T cell repertoires in COVID-19. About the research overall: PBMCs, B-cell-depleted T cells, or T cells were the source of the cDNA or gDNA that made up the material.

Method: immunoSEQ multiplex PCR; TCRdb's copy keeps in-frame clones and lacks some. The sample includes some 240,000 clones, around nine tenths of them seen just once. The sequence came from a man aged 55 to 69 who had recovered from COVID-19. Sequencing was done on a sample of peripheral blood. The chain joins TRBV7-2 to TRBJ2-7; the match to TRBD1 covers 8 bases. DNA for the CDR3: TGTGCCAGCACCCCCGGCACAGGGGGCTCCTACGAGCAGTACTTC. Protein product: CASTPGTGGSYEQYF.